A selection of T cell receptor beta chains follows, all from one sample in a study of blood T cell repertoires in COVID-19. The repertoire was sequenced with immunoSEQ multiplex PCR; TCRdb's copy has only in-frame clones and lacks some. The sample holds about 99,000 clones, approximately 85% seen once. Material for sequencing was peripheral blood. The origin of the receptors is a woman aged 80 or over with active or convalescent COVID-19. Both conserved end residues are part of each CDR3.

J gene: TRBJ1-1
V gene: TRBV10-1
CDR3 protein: CASSLERGTEAFF

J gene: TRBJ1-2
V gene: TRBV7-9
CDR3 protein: CASSNPGQGEYGYTF

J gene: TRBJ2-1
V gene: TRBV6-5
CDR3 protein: CASSYSGHSSYNEQFF

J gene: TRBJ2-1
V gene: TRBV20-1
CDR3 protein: CSASQGPLNEQFF

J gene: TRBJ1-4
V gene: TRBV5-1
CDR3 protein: CASSLEGIPGEKLFF

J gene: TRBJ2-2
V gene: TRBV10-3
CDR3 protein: CAILTSGATGELFF

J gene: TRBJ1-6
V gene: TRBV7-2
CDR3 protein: CASSRFGQMNNSPLHF

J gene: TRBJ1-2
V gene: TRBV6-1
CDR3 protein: CASSEAGIPGYGYTF

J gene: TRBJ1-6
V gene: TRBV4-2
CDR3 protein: CASSPQTGENSPLHF

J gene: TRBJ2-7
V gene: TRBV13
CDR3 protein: CASSLGQVLSYEQYF

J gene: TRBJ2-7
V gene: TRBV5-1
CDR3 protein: CASSLAGGPTYEQYF

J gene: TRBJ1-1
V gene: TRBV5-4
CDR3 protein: CASSPQGAGTEAFF

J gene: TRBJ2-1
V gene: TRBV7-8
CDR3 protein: CASSLYGRRTYNEQFF

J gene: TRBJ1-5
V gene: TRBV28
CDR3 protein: CASWLGGRGKPQHF

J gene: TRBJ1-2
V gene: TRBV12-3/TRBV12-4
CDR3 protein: CASTYFTGVYTF

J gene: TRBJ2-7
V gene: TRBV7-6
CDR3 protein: CASSFPGGSYEQYF

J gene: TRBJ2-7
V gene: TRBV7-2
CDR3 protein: CASSLYGSRRGSTYEQYF

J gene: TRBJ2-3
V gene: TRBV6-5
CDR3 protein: CASSSSSGATDTQYF

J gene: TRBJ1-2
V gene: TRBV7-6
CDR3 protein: CASSPSTSNYGYTF

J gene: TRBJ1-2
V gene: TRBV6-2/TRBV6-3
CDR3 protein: CASSSSEGIYGYTF

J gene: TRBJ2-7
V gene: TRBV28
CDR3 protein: CASSLILPPYEQYF

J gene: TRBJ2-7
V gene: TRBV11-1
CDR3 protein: CASSSHVDSYEQYF

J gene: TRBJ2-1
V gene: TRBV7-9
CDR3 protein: CASSLEWAWAHNEQFF

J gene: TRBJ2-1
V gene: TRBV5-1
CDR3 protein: CASSLLTSAEYNEQFF

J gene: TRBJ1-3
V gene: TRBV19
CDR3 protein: CASSSSGFSGNTIYF

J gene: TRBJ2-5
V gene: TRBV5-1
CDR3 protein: CASSRTTQETQYF

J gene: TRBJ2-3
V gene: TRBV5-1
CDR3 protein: CASSLYSDTDTQYF

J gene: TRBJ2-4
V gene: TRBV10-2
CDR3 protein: CASSELWEKAKNIQYF

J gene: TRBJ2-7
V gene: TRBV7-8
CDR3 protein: CASGDWTGSYEQYF

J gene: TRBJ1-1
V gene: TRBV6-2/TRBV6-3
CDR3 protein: CASSDPGTANTEAFF

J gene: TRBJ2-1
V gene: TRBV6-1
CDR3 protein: CASSDLLGGAYNEQFF

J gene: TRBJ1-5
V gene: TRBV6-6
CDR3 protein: CASSYSPVSNQPQHF

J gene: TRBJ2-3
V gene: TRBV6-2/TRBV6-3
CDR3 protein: CASSYSPVGGEEDTQYF

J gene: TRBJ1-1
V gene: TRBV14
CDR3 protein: CASSQARSENTEAFF

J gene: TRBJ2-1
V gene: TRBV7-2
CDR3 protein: CASSLRLAGGADEQFF

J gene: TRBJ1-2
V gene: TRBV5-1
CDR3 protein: CASSSLGASYGYTF

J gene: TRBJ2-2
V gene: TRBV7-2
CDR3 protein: CASTREGTRGGGGGELFF

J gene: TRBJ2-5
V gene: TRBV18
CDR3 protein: CASSPGLVAETQYF

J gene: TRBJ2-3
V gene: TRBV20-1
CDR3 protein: CSANREATQYF

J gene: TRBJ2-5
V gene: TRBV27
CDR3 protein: CASSFRETQYF

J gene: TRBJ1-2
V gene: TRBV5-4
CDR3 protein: CASSSQTDTNYGYTF

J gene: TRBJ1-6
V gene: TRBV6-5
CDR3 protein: CASRGDRGFSGPLHF

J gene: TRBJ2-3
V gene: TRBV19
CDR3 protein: CAASQGPADTQYF

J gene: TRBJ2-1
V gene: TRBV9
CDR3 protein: CASSVGLAGGYSYNEQFF

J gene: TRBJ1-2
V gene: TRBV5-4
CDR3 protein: CASSLAETGALGYTF

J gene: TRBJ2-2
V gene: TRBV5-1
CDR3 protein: CASSLTTAATGELFF

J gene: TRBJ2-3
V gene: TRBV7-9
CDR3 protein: CASSPTSGRTDTQYF

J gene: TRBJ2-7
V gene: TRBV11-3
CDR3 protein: CASSYRLAGGGEQYF

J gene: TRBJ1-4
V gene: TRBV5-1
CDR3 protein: CASSLGGDNEKLFF

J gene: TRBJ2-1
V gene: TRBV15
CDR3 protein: CATSRDRGYNEQFF

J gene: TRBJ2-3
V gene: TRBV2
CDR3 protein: CASTLADFTDTQYF

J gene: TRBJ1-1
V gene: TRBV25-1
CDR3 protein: CASSVGGSRTEAFF

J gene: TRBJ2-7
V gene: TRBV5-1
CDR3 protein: CASSLGISGRDHEQYF

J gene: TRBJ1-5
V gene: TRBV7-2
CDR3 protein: CASSLVQGVQPQHF

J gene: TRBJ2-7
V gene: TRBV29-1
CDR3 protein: CSVEDRGQYEQYF

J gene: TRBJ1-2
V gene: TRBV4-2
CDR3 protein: CASSQEGGQGLGGYTF

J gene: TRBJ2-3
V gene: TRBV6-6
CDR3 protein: CAGGSNTDTQYF

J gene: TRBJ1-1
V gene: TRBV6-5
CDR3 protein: CASSYSTGTEAFF

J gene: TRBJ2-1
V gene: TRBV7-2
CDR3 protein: CASIVGGSYNEQFF

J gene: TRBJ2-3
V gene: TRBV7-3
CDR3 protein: CASSSSAGVGTDTQYF